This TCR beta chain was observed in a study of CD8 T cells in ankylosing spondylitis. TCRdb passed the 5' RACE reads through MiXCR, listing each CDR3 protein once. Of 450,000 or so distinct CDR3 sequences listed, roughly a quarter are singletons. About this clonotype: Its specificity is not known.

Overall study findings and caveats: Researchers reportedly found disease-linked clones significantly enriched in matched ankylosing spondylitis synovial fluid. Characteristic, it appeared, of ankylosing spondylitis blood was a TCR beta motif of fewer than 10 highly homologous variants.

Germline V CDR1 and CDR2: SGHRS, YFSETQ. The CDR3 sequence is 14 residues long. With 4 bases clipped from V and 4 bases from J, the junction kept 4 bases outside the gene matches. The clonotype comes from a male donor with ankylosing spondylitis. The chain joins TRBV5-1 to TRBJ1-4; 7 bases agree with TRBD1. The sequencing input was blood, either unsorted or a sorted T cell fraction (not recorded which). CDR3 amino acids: CASSPGGINEKLFF. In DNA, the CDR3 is TGCGCCAGCAGCCCAGGGGGGATTAATGAAAAACTGTTTTTT.